These T cell receptor beta chains were read from a single sample in a study of human T cells and chemical hapten exposure. One entry per CDR3 protein results from TCRdb running MiXCR on the RACE reads. The table includes 35,000 to 45,000 distinct CDR3 sequences, around 12% detected once. The sample in question was whole blood, obtained in connection with sensitization to the hapten diphenylcyclopropenone (DPC). The receptors come from a woman between 25 and 40 years old with alopecia areata. Some clones in this sample may be carry-over from other donors' samples. CDR3s include the opening cysteine and the closing phenylalanine or tryptophan. D genes are given only for firm matches. Some rows mark clone size as missing; the rest say once, few, many or name a class of expanded clone.

cdr3_length j_call d_call clone_size v_call cdr3_nt cdr3_aa
15 TRBJ2-7 TRBD2 many TRBV10-3 TGTGCCATCAGTGGAACTAGCGGGGGACTTTACGAGCAGTACTTC CAISGTSGGLYEQYF
14 TRBJ2-7 . many TRBV7-2 TGTGCCAGCAGATACCTACCGCAGGACAACGAGCAGTACTTC CASRYLPQDNEQYF
14 TRBJ2-3 . . TRBV2 TGTGCCAGCAGTCTTGCGGGGCCCAGAGATACGCAGTATTTT CASSLAGPRDTQYF
15 TRBJ2-3 . . TRBV20-1 TGCAGTGCACCCGCGTTCGTCACGATCACAGATACGCAGTATTTT CSAPAFVTITDTQYF
14 TRBJ2-1 TRBD2 many TRBV4-1 TGCGCCAGCAGGGGACTAGCGGGGTGGAATGAGCAGTTCTTC CASRGLAGWNEQFF
14 TRBJ2-7 . many TRBV11-2 TGTGCCAGCAGCCGATTAGTACCCAGGGACGAGCAGTACTTC CASSRLVPRDEQYF
10 TRBJ2-1 . many TRBV28 TGTGCCAGCAGGGAGCATGAGCAGTTCTTC CASREHEQFF
14 TRBJ2-7 . few TRBV6-2/TRBV6-3 TGTGCCAGCACCGGCGCGGACAGATTCTACGAGCAGTACTTC CASTGADRFYEQYF
16 TRBJ1-3 . many TRBV12-3/TRBV12-4 TGTGCCAGCAGTTTTTTGGACACTAACTCTGGAAACACCATATATTTT CASSFLDTNSGNTIYF
14 TRBJ2-3 TRBD1 . TRBV10-3 TGTGCCGTACGATCGGGACAGGGGCGAGATACGCAGTATTTT CAVRSGQGRDTQYF
15 TRBJ1-1 . few TRBV7-6 TGTGCCAGCAGCTTAGAGCAGGGTCTGAACACTGAAGCTTTCTTT CASSLEQGLNTEAFF
15 TRBJ2-1 TRBD2 . TRBV7-9 TGTGCCAGCAGCTTAGCTGCGGGACTAGAAAATGAGCAGTTCTTC CASSLAAGLENEQFF
17 TRBJ2-3 TRBD2 . TRBV3-1 TGTGCCAGCAGCCAAGATTTCGAGAGCGGGAAGACAGATACGCAGTATTTT CASSQDFESGKTDTQYF
13 TRBJ2-5 . . TRBV7-2 TGTGCCAGCAGCTTAGCGCTCTGGGAGACCCAGTACTTC CASSLALWETQYF
16 TRBJ1-6 . many TRBV5-1 TGCGCCAGCAGCTTGAAGCGGCCGGGCAGAGATTCACCCCTCCACTTT CASSLKRPGRDSPLHF
18 TRBJ2-1 TRBD2 . TRBV7-8 TGTGCCAGCAGCTTGGGACTAGCGGGATTGTACTCCTACAATGAGCAGTTCTTC CASSLGLAGLYSYNEQFF
17 TRBJ2-3 . . TRBV7-9 TGTGCCAGCAGCCCCGGCGGGGCTACCTTCGGCACAGATACGCAGTATTTT CASSPGGATFGTDTQYF
19 TRBJ2-3 TRBD2 many TRBV12-3/TRBV12-4 TGTGCCAGCAGTTCCGAAAAAGTACTAGCGGTGAAGCACACAGATACGCAGTATTTT CASSSEKVLAVKHTDTQYF
14 TRBJ2-1 TRBD2 few TRBV6-2/TRBV6-3 TGTGCCAGCAGTTATTTACTAGCGGACAATGAGCAGTTCTTC CASSYLLADNEQFF
15 TRBJ2-1 . few TRBV5-5 TGTGCCAGCAGCTTCGCGAGTGGGCAGGGATATGAGCAGTTCTTC CASSFASGQGYEQFF
16 TRBJ2-3 TRBD2 few TRBV6-4 TGTGCCAGCAGTGATTTCCGGGAGGCAGACACAGATACGCAGTATTTT CASSDFREADTDTQYF
14 TRBJ1-2 . many TRBV7-2 TGTGCCAGCAGCTCAACAGCAGGGAACTATGGCTACACCTTC CASSSTAGNYGYTF